The 17 T cell receptor beta chains reported below all come from one sample, sequenced in a study of early T cells in non-severe SARS-CoV-2 infection. TCRdb re-called the 5' RACE reads with MiXCR, one entry per CDR3 protein. Among around 33,000 distinct CDR3 sequences listed, about 6.5% were seen once. Sequences were obtained from whole blood. The receptor source for this set is an adult who was a healthcare worker with PCR-confirmed SARS-CoV-2 infection or an uninfected control (not recorded which).

This clonotype was seen repeatedly, ten times or more. The V call is TRBV9, the J call TRBJ1-4; D is undetermined. The germline V gene encodes CDR1 SGDLS and CDR2 YYNGEE. With 1 base removed from V and 0 bases from J, the gap between germline ends came to 4 bases. The CDR3 has 14 amino acids. CDR3 in DNA: TGTGCCAGCAGCGTACACGCAACTAATGAAAAACTGTTTTTT. It yields the protein CASSVHATNEKLFF. Variable domain in full (rest from reference TRBV9 and TRBJ1-4): DSGVTQTPKHLITATGQRVTLRCSPRSGDLSVYWYQQSLDQGLQFLIQYYNGEERAKGNILERFSAQQFPDLHSELNLSSLELGDSALYFCASSVHATNEKLFFGSGTQLSVL.

This clonotype was counted at least ten times. The chain joins TRBV2 to TRBJ2-7; 9 bases are shared with TRBD1. The CDR3 consists of 17 residues. Germline loops: CDR1 SNHLY, CDR2 FYNNEI. Trimming removed 4 bases from V and 6 bases from J; junction bases left unmatched: 16. CDR3 in DNA: TGTGCCAGCAGTGTTGTGGGGCCGGGACAGGGCCGCTCCGAGCAGTACTTC. Encoded protein: CASSVVGPGQGRSEQYF.

This clonotype was found a few times. The chain employs TRBV5-5 and TRBJ2-1, with TRBD1 matching 11 bases. V trimming: 6 bases; J trimming: 8 bases; junction bases outside the gene matches: 22. CDR1 and CDR2 (germline): SGHKS, YYEKEE (reference sequence). The CDR3 runs to 19 residues. CDR3 nucleotides: TGTGCCAGCACCCCAAGGACAGGGGGCGCTTTTGGATCTTCCGATGAGCAGTTCTTC. This codes for CASTPRTGGAFGSSDEQFF.

The table lists this clonotype with many counts. The gene calls are TRBV11-2 and TRBJ2-7, with 7 positions matching TRBD1. V dropped 4 bases and J dropped 3; count of bases not matched to a gene: 9. The CDR3 sequence is 15 residues long. Germline V lookup: CDR1 SGHAT, CDR2 FQNNGV. CDR3 loop: CASSSRRDSFYEQYF. The CDR3 coding sequence is TGTGCCAGCAGCTCGCGCCGGGACAGCTTCTACGAGCAGTACTTC. Based on the CDR3 plus reference TRBV11-2 and TRBJ2-7, the full variable domain is EAGVAQSPRYKIIEKRQSVAFWCNPISGHATLYWYQQILGQGPKLLIQFQNNGVVDDSQLPKDRFSAERLKGVDSTLKIQPAKLEDSAVYLCASSSRRDSFYEQYFGPGTRLTVT.

The chain couples TRBV24-1 to TRBJ2-2; D is unclear. Germline V gives CDR1 KGHDR, CDR2 SFDVKD. V lost 6 bases and J 7 bases, leaving 8 bases between the germline ends. This CDR3 has 12 residues. CDR3 in amino acids: CATSTLGGELFF. The CDR3 bases are TGTGCCACCAGTACGCTGGGCGGGGAGCTGTTTTTT.

There are many counts of this clonotype. This chain joins TRBV11-3 and TRBJ2-7; TRBD1 matches 8 bases. CDR1 SGHNT and CDR2 YENEEA come from the germline V gene. This CDR3 has 14 amino acids. J gave up 5 bases and V 5 bases, and 8 bases lay outside the gene matches. Written as DNA, the CDR3 is TGTGCCAGCAGCCCCCAGGGGGCGGATAACGAGCAGTACTTC. Residues: CASSPQGADNEQYF.

This clonotype was counted many times. The chain carries TRBV7-2 and TRBJ2-5; 8 nucleotides align to TRBD1. This CDR3 spans 15 amino acids. V shed 5 bases and J 4 bases; nucleotides not matched to a gene: 9. The V gene's germline CDR1 is SGHTA and CDR2 FQGNSA. CDR3 in amino acids: CASSDDRGSGETQYF. As DNA, the CDR3 is TGTGCCAGCAGCGACGACAGGGGTTCAGGAGAGACCCAGTACTTC.

This clonotype showed up many times. J is TRBJ1-4 and V is TRBV24-1; TRBD1 matches 7 bases. This CDR3 region has 16 residues. Trimming took 2 bases from V and 4 from J; bases not matched to a gene: 6. CDR1 is KGHDR, CDR2 SFDVKD, per germline. DNA for the CDR3: TGTGCCACCAGTGATTCGACAGGGACTTTTAATGAAAAACTGTTTTTT. Translating it yields CATSDSTGTFNEKLFF.

This clonotype was recorded at least ten times. J is TRBJ2-1 and V is TRBV11-2; perhaps TRBD1 as D (6 bases). V gave up 2 bases and J gave up 8 bases, with 7 bases separating them. Germline V gene lookup returns CDR1 SGHAT and CDR2 FQNNGV. CDR3 length equals 12 residues. CDR3 DNA: TGTGCCAGCAGCTTACAGGGGCATGAGCAGTTCTTC. Its translation is CASSLQGHEQFF.

This clonotype has ten or more counts. The gene calls are TRBV28 and TRBJ1-5; perhaps TRBD1 as D (6 bases). The CDR3 sequence is 15 residues long. Trimming took 2 bases from V and 4 from J, leaving 12 bases between them. Looked up from germline, CDR1 is MDHEN and CDR2 is SYDVKM. CDR3 loop: CASSLEGVGNQPQHF. Here the CDR3 DNA reads TGTGCCAGCAGTTTAGAGGGGGTAGGTAATCAGCCCCAGCATTTT. Full variable domain (rest looked up from reference TRBV28 and TRBJ1-5): DVKVTQSSRYLVKRTGEKVFLECVQDMDHENMFWYRQDPGLGLRLIYFSYDVKMKEKGDIPEGYSVSREKKERFSLILESASTNQTSMYLCASSLEGVGNQPQHFGDGTRLSIL.

This clonotype has a count of ten or more. The genes are TRBV7-2 and TRBJ2-3; 11 bases map to TRBD2. The CDR3 has 16 amino acids. V shed 4 bases and J 0 bases; nucleotides not matched to a gene: 3. Germline V CDR1 and CDR2: SGHTA, FQGNSA. CDR3 nucleotide sequence: TGTGCCAGCAGCTACCGACTAGCGGGGAGCACAGATACGCAGTATTTT. It encodes CASSYRLAGSTDTQYF.

This clonotype was picked up many times. For the CDR3, the DNA is TGTGCCAGCAGCTTAGCGCTTCGAAACTATGGCTACACCTTC. Translated: CASSLALRNYGYTF. The chain employs TRBV7-9 and TRBJ1-2; D gene ambiguous. Trimming removed 0 bases from V and 2 bases from J, with 7 bases in between. From germline, CDR1 is SEHNR and CDR2 FQNEAQ (reference sequence). This CDR3 comprises 14 residues.

This clonotype was counted ten times or more. The chain links TRBV12-3 or TRBV12-4 to TRBJ1-2, with D perhaps TRBD1 (6 bases). V lost 3 bases to trimming and J lost 7 bases, with 6 bases between them. CDR3 length: 11 amino acids. In nucleotides, the CDR3 is TGTGCCAGCAGTTTCAGGGGTGGCTACACCTTC. It encodes CASSFRGGYTF.

This clonotype has ten or more counts. This sequence joins TRBV27 and TRBJ2-7; 9 positions agree with TRBD1. The germline CDR1 and CDR2 sequences are MNHEY and SMNVEV (reference sequence). The CDR3 consists of 15 residues. V gave up 7 bases and J gave up 4 bases; unmatched junction bases: 11. The CDR3 spells CASTLVGTGNYEQYF. The CDR3 DNA reads as TGTGCCAGCACTCTCGTCGGGACAGGGAATTACGAGCAGTACTTC.

This clonotype was picked up a small number of times. The rearrangement links TRBV4-3 to TRBJ2-7; 9 bases line up with TRBD1. The CDR3 consists of 17 residues. Germline V gives CDR1 LGHNA, CDR2 YSLEER. J lost 2 bases, V lost 0 bases, and 8 bases had no gene match. CDR3 sequence reads: CASSQDHTRTGAYEQYF. The CDR3 region has the DNA TGCGCCAGCAGCCAAGACCATACGAGGACAGGGGCCTACGAGCAGTACTTC.

This clonotype has ten or more counts. V and J are TRBV5-6 and TRBJ1-1, with 7 bases identical to TRBD1. CDR3 length equals 15 residues. The V gene's germline CDR1 is SGHDT and CDR2 YYEEEE. V trimming: 4 bases; J trimming: 5 bases; junction bases outside the gene matches: 11. Here the CDR3 DNA reads TGTGCCAGCAGCCCCCGACAGGGTAGTTGGACTGAAGCTTTCTTT. It specifies CASSPRQGSWTEAFF.

At least ten counts were recorded for this clonotype. CDR3 in DNA: TGTGCCAGCAGTGAAGCCGGGACAGGGTTTTCCTACGAGCAGTACTTC. Its protein is CASSEAGTGFSYEQYF. The rearrangement links TRBV2 to TRBJ2-7; 9 bases match TRBD1. This CDR3 has 16 residues. The V and J ends lost 0 bases and 1 base, in that order; junction bases with no gene match: 4. From germline, CDR1 is SNHLY and CDR2 FYNNEI. The full variable domain, completed using reference TRBV2 and TRBJ2-7, is EPEVTQTPSHQVTQMGQEVILRCVPISNHLYFYWYRQILGQKVEFLVSFYNNEISEKSEIFDDQFSVERPDGSNFTLKIRSTKLEDSAMYFCASSEAGTGFSYEQYFGPGTRLTVT.